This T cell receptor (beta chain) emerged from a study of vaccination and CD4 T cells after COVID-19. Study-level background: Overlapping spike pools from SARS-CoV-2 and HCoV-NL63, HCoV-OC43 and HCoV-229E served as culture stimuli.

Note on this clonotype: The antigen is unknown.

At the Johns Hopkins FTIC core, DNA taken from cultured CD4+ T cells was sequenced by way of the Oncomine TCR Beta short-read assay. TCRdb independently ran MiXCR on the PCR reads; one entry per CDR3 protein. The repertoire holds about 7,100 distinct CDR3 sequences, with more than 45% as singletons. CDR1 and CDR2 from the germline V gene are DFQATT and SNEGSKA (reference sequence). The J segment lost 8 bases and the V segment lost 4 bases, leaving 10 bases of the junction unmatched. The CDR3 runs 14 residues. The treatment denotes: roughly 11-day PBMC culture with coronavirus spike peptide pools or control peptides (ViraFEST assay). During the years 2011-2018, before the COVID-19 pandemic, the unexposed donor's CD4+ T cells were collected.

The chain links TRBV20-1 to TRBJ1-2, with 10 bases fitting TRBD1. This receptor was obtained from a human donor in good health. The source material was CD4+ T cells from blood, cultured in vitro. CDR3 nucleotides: TGCAGTGCTAATACCGGGACAGGGGAAAACGGCTACACCTTC. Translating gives CSANTGTGENGYTF.